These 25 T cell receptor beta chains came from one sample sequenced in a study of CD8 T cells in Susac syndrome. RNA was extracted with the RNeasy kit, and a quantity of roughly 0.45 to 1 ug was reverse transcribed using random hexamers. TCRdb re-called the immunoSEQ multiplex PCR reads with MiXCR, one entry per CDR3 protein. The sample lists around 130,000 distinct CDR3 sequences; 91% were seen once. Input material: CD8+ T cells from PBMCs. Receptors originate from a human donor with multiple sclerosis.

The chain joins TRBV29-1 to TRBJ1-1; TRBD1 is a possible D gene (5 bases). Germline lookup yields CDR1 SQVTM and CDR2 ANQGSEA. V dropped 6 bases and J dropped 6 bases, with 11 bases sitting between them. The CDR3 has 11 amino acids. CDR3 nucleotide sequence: TGCAGCGTCCAGCCGGGGGCTGAAGCTTTCTTT. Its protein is CSVQPGAEAFF.

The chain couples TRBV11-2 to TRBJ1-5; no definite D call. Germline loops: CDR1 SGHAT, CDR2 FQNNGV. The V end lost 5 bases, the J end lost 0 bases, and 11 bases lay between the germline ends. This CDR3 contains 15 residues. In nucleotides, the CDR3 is TGTGCCAGCAGCCCAGACACCAGTAGCAATCAGCCCCAGCATTTT. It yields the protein CASSPDTSSNQPQHF. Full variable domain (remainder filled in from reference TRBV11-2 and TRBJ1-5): EAGVAQSPRYKIIEKRQSVAFWCNPISGHATLYWYQQILGQGPKLLIQFQNNGVVDDSQLPKDRFSAERLKGVDSTLKIQPAKLEDSAVYLCASSPDTSSNQPQHFGDGTRLSIL.

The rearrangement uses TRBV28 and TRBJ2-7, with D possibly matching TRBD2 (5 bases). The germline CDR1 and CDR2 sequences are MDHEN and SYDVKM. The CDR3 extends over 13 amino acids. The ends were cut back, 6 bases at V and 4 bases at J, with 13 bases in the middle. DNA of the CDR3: TGTGCCAGCAGGGCGGGCCTGGTTTACGAGCAGTACTTC. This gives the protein CASRAGLVYEQYF.

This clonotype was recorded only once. The CDR3 DNA follows: TGTGCCAACAGTCATGAGACGCAGGGGTACAATGAGCAGTTCTTC. Protein sequence: CANSHETQGYNEQFF. The V call is TRBV7-6, the J call TRBJ2-1, with D possibly being TRBD1 (6 bases). CDR1 SGHVS and CDR2 FNYEAQ come from the germline V gene. The CDR3 consists of 15 residues. V was clipped by 10 bases and J by 4 bases, with 20 bases between them.

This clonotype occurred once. The CDR3 here is CASSLATGLNSPLHF. CDR3 sequence (DNA): TGTGCCAGCAGCTTAGCGACAGGGTTAAATTCACCCCTCCACTTT. The V and J genes are TRBV13 and TRBJ1-6, with 7 bases fitting TRBD1. The CDR3 spans 15 residues. Germline V lookup: CDR1 PRHDT, CDR2 FYEKMQ (reference sequence). V shed 1 base, J shed 7 bases, and the junction held 4 bases outside the gene matches.

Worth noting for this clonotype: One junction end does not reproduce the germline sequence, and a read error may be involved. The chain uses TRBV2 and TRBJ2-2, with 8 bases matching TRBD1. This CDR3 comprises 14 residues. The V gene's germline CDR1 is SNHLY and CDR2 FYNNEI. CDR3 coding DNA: TGTGCCAGCAGCCCCGGGACAGGCACCGGGGAGCCGTTTTTT. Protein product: CASSPGTGTGEPFF.

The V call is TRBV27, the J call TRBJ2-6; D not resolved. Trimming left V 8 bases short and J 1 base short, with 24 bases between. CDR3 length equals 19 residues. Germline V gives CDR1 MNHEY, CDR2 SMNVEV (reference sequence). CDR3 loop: CASAPTQRTRQSGANVLTF. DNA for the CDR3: TGTGCCAGCGCTCCAACCCAGAGGACCCGGCAGTCTGGGGCCAACGTCCTGACTTTC.

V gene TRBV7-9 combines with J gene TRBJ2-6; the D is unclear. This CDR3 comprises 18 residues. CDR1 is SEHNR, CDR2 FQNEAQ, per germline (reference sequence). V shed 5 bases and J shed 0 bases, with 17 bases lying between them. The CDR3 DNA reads TGTGCCAGCAGCCCGTCCGGCAGTCTCTTCTCTGGGGCCAACGTCCTGACTTTC. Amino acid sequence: CASSPSGSLFSGANVLTF.

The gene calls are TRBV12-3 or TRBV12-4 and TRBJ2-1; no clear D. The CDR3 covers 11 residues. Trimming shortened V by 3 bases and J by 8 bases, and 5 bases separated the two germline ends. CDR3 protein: CASSFTDEQFF. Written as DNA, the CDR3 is TGTGCCAGCAGTTTTACAGATGAGCAGTTCTTC.

The CDR3 sequence: CAARDRASNEQFF. DNA of the CDR3: TGTGCCGCCCGGGACAGAGCTTCCAATGAGCAGTTCTTC. The J gene is TRBJ2-1, the V gene TRBV24-1; 7 bases line up with TRBD1. The CDR3 runs to 13 residues. Germline trimming cut 12 bases from V and 6 bases from J; bases unmatched to any gene: 10. The germline CDR1 and CDR2 sequences are KGHDR and SFDVKD.

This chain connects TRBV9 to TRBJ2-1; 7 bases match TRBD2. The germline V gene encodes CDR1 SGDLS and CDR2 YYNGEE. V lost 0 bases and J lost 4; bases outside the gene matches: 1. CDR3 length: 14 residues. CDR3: CASSVVGGYNEQFF. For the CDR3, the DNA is TGTGCCAGCAGCGTAGTGGGAGGGTACAATGAGCAGTTCTTC.

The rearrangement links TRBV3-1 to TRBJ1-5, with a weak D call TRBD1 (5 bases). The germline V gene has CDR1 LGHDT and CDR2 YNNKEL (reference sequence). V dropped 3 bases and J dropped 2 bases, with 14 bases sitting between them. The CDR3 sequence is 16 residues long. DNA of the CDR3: TGTGCCAGCAGCCAGGGGGGGGACCGACGCAATCAGCCCCAGCATTTT. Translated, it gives CASSQGGDRRNQPQHF. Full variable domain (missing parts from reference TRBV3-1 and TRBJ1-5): DTAVSQTPKYLVTQMGNDKSIKCEQNLGHDTMYWYKQDSKKFLKIMFSYNNKELIINETVPNRFSPKSPDKAHLNLHINSLELGDSAVYFCASSQGGDRRNQPQHFGDGTRLSIL.

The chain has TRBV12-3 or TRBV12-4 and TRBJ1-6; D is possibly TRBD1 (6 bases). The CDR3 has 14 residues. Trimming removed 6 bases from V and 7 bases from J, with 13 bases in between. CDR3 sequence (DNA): TGTGCCAGCAGCCACACAGGGACCAATTCACCCCTCCACTTT. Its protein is CASSHTGTNSPLHF.

The CDR3 is CSAGNDRGDSDANTEAFF. The CDR3 coding sequence is TGCAGTGCTGGTAACGACAGGGGTGATTCAGATGCGAACACTGAAGCTTTCTTT. The chain is built from TRBV20-1 and TRBJ1-1; 8 nucleotides line up with TRBD1. CDR3 length equals 18 residues. V was pared by 5 bases and J by 1 base, with 18 bases of the junction left unmatched. Per germline, CDR1 DFQATT and CDR2 SNEGSKA (reference sequence).

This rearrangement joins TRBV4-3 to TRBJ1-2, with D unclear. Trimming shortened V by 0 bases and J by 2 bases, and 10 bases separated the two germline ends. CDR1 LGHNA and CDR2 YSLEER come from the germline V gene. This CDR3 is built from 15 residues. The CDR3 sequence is CASSQDSDLNYGYTF. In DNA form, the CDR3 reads TGCGCCAGCAGCCAAGACTCAGATTTGAACTATGGCTACACCTTC.

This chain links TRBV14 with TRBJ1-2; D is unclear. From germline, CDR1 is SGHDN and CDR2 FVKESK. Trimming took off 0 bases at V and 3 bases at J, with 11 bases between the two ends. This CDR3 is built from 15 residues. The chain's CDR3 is CASSQEQRPYYGYTF. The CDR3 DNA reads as TGTGCCAGCAGCCAAGAACAGCGGCCATACTATGGCTACACCTTC.

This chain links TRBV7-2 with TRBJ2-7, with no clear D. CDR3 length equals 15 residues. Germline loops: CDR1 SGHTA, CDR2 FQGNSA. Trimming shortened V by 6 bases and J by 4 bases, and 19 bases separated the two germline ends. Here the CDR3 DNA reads TGTGCCAGCAGTTCTGGGTCACACCCGGCGTACGAGCAGTACTTC. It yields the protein CASSSGSHPAYEQYF.

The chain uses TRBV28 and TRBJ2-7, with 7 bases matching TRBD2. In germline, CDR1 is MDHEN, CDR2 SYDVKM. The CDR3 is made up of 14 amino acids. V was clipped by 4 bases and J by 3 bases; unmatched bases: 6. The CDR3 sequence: CASSSTGLGYEQYF. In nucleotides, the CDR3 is TGTGCCAGCAGTTCCACAGGACTAGGCTACGAGCAGTACTTC. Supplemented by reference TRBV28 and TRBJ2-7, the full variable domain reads DVKVTQSSRYLVKRTGEKVFLECVQDMDHENMFWYRQDPGLGLRLIYFSYDVKMKEKGDIPEGYSVSREKKERFSLILESASTNQTSMYLCASSSTGLGYEQYFGPGTRLTVT.

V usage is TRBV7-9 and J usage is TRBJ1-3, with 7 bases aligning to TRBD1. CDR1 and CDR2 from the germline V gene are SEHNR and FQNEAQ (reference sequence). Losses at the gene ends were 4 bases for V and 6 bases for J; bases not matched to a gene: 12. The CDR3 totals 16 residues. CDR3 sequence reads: CASSSSDRELLNTIYF. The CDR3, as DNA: TGTGCCAGCAGCTCCAGTGACAGGGAACTTTTAAACACCATATATTTT.

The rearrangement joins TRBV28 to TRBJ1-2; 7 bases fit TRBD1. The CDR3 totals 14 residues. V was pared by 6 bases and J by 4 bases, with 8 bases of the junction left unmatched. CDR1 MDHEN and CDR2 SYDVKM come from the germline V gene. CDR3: CASSMIQGGYGYTF. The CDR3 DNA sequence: TGTGCCAGCAGCATGATTCAGGGGGGCTATGGCTACACCTTC.

The CDR3 DNA is TGTGCCAGCCAACGGGACTTCAGCTCCTACAATGAGCAGTTCTTC. It specifies CASQRDFSSYNEQFF. This rearrangement joins TRBV5-4 to TRBJ2-1; TRBD2 might be the D (6 bases). Trimming took 7 bases from V and 0 from J, leaving 14 bases between them. The CDR3 spans 15 residues. Germline CDR1 reads SGHNT; CDR2 reads YYREEE (reference sequence).

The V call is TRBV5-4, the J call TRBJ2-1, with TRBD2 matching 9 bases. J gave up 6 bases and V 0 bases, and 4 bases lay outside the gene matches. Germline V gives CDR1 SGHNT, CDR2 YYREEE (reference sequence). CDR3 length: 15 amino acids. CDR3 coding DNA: TGTGCCAGCAGCTTGGGCGCGGGAGGGCCCAATGAGCAGTTCTTC. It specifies CASSLGAGGPNEQFF. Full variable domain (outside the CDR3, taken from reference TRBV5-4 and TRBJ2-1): ETGVTQSPTHLIKTRGQQVTLRCSSQSGHNTVSWYQQALGQGPQFIFQYYREEENGRGNFPPRFSGLQFPNYSSELNVNALELDDSALYLCASSLGAGGPNEQFFGPGTRLTVL.

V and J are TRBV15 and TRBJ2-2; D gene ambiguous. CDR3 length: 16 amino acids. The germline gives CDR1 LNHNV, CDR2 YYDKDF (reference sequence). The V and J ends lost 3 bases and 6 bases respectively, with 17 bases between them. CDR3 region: CATSSYYDLSPGELFF. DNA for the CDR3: TGTGCCACCAGCAGCTACTACGACCTTTCCCCCGGGGAGCTGTTTTTT.

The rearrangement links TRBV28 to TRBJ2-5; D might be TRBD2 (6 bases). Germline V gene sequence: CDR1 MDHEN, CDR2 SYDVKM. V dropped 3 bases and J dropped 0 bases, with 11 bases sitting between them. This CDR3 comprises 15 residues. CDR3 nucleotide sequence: TGTGCCAGCAGTTTTAGGACTAAGTACCAAGAGACCCAGTACTTC. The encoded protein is CASSFRTKYQETQYF. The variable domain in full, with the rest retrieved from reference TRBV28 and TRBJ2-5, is DVKVTQSSRYLVKRTGEKVFLECVQDMDHENMFWYRQDPGLGLRLIYFSYDVKMKEKGDIPEGYSVSREKKERFSLILESASTNQTSMYLCASSFRTKYQETQYFGPGTRLLVL.

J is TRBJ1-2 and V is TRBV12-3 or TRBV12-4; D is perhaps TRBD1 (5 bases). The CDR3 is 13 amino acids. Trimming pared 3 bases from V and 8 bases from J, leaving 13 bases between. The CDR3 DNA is TGTGCCAGCAGTTTGGCAGGGACCGGCGGCTACACCTTC. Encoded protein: CASSLAGTGGYTF.